These 16 T cell receptor beta chains were sequenced from one sample in a study of cytomegalovirus exposure and HLA in healthy donors. The PCR used 60 Vbeta and 13 Jbeta primers. The protocol was immunoSEQ multiplex PCR, while the TCRdb copy is restricted to in-frame clones and leaves out a portion. The sample includes over 150,000 clones, roughly 70% of them seen just once. The sample was PBMCs. The receptors here all came from a woman aged 45-65 years in good health and CMV-seropositive.

The V call is TRBV7-9, the J call TRBJ2-7, with TRBD2 matching over 15 bases. Germline values: CDR1 SEHNR, CDR2 FQNEAQ (reference sequence). V was clipped by 4 bases and J by 3 bases; unmatched bases: 1. The CDR3 is 15 amino acids. CDR3 region: CASSSGLAGGYEQYF. For the CDR3, the DNA is TGTGCCAGCAGCTCGGGACTAGCGGGGGGCTACGAGCAGTACTTC.

This chain links TRBV20-1 with TRBJ1-1, with D possibly matching TRBD1 (5 bases). Trimming took off 0 bases at V and 11 bases at J, with 10 bases between the two ends. Germline V gives CDR1 DFQATT, CDR2 SNEGSKA (reference sequence). The CDR3 is made up of 11 amino acids. The CDR3 bases are TGCAGTGCTAGAGATGCGGGGACCGCTTTCTTT. As protein: CSARDAGTAFF.

The chain is built from TRBV7-8 and TRBJ2-7, with TRBD2 identical over 7 bases. J lost 4 bases, V lost 5 bases, and 11 bases had no gene match. CDR1 and CDR2 (germline): SGHVS, FQNEAQ. The CDR3 sequence is 15 residues long. CDR3: CASSPEAGEVYEQYF. The CDR3 DNA reads TGTGCCAGCAGCCCCGAGGCGGGGGAAGTATACGAGCAGTACTTC.

This clone occurred a few times. The chain joins TRBV9 to TRBJ2-3, with 9 bases lining up with TRBD2. This CDR3 comprises 15 residues. Germline V gene data show CDR1 as SGDLS and CDR2 as YYNGEE. V was clipped by 0 bases and J by 3 bases; unmatched bases: 2. DNA for the CDR3: TGTGCCAGCAGCGTAGGGGCGGGGGGGACAGATACGCAGTATTTT. Residues: CASSVGAGGTDTQYF. The full variable domain, its missing parts supplied by reference TRBV9 and TRBJ2-3, is DSGVTQTPKHLITATGQRVTLRCSPRSGDLSVYWYQQSLDQGLQFLIQYYNGEERAKGNILERFSAQQFPDLHSELNLSSLELGDSALYFCASSVGAGGTDTQYFGPGTRLTVL.

The gene calls are TRBV5-1 and TRBJ2-2, with D tentatively TRBD2 (7 bases). Germline CDR1 and CDR2: SGHRS and YFSETQ. This CDR3 spans 16 amino acids. V was trimmed by 0 bases and J by 6 bases, leaving 15 bases between them. CDR3 nucleotides: TGCGCCAGCAGCTTGGATCGGGGGGCAGGCCCCGGGGAGCTGTTTTTT. Its translation is CASSLDRGAGPGELFF.

The chain carries TRBV5-1 and TRBJ2-1; 9 nucleotides line up with TRBD2. J was trimmed by 6 bases and V by 4 bases; bases with no gene match: 17. Germline V gives CDR1 SGHRS, CDR2 YFSETQ. This CDR3 has 18 amino acids. The CDR3 region has the DNA TGCGCCAGCAGCCTCTTGGGGCCCGCGGGGGGGCATAGCAATGAGCAGTTCTTC. Translation: CASSLLGPAGGHSNEQFF.

The rearrangement uses TRBV6-5 and TRBJ2-7, with D possibly matching TRBD2 (5 bases). Trimming pared 5 bases from V and 0 bases from J, leaving 14 bases between. Germline V gene data show CDR1 as MNHEY and CDR2 as SVGAGI. The CDR3 is 15 residues long. The CDR3 coding sequence is TGTGCCAGCAGTAGCCCCCGGGAAAGCTCCTACGAGCAGTACTTC. Its translation: CASSSPRESSYEQYF.

The V and J genes are TRBV30 and TRBJ1-2; TRBD1 agrees at 8 bases. This CDR3 has 15 amino acids. Germline V CDR1 and CDR2: GTSNPN, SVGIG (reference sequence). V dropped 2 bases and J dropped 2; count of bases not matched to a gene: 7. DNA for the CDR3: TGTGCCTGGAGTCCGACGACAGGGGTCAACTATGGCTACACCTTC. The encoded protein is CAWSPTTGVNYGYTF.

The chain has TRBV2 and TRBJ1-1; D may be TRBD1 (5 bases). From germline, CDR1 is SNHLY and CDR2 FYNNEI. Trimming took 10 bases from V and 0 from J, leaving 15 bases between them. The CDR3 runs 14 residues. The CDR3 sequence is CATQTGSLNTEAFF. The CDR3 DNA sequence: TGTGCCACCCAAACAGGCAGCCTGAACACTGAAGCTTTCTTT.

The chain has TRBV7-2 and TRBJ2-2, with D possibly TRBD2 on 5 matching bases. The V gene lost 6 bases and the J gene lost 2 bases, with 10 bases spanning the gap. CDR3 length equals 14 residues. The germline V gene has CDR1 SGHTA and CDR2 FQGNSA. CDR3 DNA sequence: TGTGCCAGCAGGGCGGGTCCTAACACCGGGGAGCTGTTTTTT. Its protein is CASRAGPNTGELFF.

This chain connects TRBV27 to TRBJ1-5; weak D call: TRBD1 (5 bases). Germline V gives CDR1 MNHEY, CDR2 SMNVEV (reference sequence). CDR3 length: 16 amino acids. V was trimmed by 0 bases and J by 1 base, leaving 10 bases between them. The CDR3 DNA is TGTGCCAGCAGTTTATCGCAGGGTTTAAGCAATCAGCCCCAGCATTTT. It is translated as CASSLSQGLSNQPQHF.

This chain joins TRBV2 and TRBJ1-2; D ambiguous. V lost 6 bases, J lost 4 bases, and 9 bases lay in between. Germline V gene sequence: CDR1 SNHLY, CDR2 FYNNEI. This CDR3 has 12 residues. The CDR3 DNA is TGTGCCAGCAGCGCTGGGCCCTATGGCTACACCTTC. Its translation is CASSAGPYGYTF.

The gene calls are TRBV5-1 and TRBJ2-1, with TRBD2 matching 7 bases. The CDR3 contains 16 residues. Looked up from germline, CDR1 is SGHRS and CDR2 is YFSETQ. The ends lost 0 bases at V and 5 bases at J; junction bases unmatched: 8. This chain's CDR3 is CASSLGPGRGDNEQFF. The CDR3 DNA reads TGCGCCAGCAGCTTGGGACCGGGACGGGGGGACAATGAGCAGTTCTTC.

The chain couples TRBV2 to TRBJ2-1, with D perhaps TRBD1 (5 bases). V lost 8 bases, J lost 6 bases, and 11 bases lay in between. The V gene's germline CDR1 is SNHLY and CDR2 FYNNEI. This CDR3 is built from 12 residues. Written as DNA, the CDR3 is TGTGCCAGCCAACCTCAGGGCAATGAGCAGTTCTTC. It is translated as CASQPQGNEQFF. Together with reference TRBV2 and TRBJ2-1, the CDR3 gives the full variable domain: EPEVTQTPSHQVTQMGQEVILRCVPISNHLYFYWYRQILGQKVEFLVSFYNNEISEKSEIFDDQFSVERPDGSNFTLKIRSTKLEDSAMYFCASQPQGNEQFFGPGTRLTVL.

This chain joins TRBV5-6 and TRBJ1-6; a possible D gene is TRBD1 (6 bases). The CDR3 has 14 residues. The V end was cut by 0 bases, the J end by 10 bases, with 11 bases between. CDR1 and CDR2 from the germline V gene are SGHDT and YYEEEE. The CDR3 nucleotides read TGTGCCAGCAGCTTGGGAGCAGGGGTCTCACCCCTCCACTTT. Protein: CASSLGAGVSPLHF.

In this sample, this clone turned up a few times. The chain joins TRBV2 to TRBJ2-3; 13 nucleotides match TRBD2. Germline CDR1 reads SNHLY; CDR2 reads FYNNEI. This CDR3 contains 18 residues. J lost 0 bases, V lost 9 bases, and 12 bases had no gene match. In DNA, the CDR3 is TGTGCCAGTTCCGGACTAGCGGGGGCCGTTGGTAGCACAGATACGCAGTATTTT. Residues: CASSGLAGAVGSTDTQYF.